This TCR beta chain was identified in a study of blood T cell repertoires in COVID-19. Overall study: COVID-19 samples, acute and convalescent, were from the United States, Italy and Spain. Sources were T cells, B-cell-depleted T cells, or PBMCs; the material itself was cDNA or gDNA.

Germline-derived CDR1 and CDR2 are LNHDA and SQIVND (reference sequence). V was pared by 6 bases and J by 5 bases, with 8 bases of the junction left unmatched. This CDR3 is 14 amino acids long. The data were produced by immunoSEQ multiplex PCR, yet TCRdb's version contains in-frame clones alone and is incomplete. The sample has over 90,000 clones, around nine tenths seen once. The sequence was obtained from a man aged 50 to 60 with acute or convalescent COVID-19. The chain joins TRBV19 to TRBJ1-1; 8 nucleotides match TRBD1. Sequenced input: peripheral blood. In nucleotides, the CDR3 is TGTGCCAGTAGATACCAGGGGGCTGGAACTGAAGCTTTCTTT. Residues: CASRYQGAGTEAFF.